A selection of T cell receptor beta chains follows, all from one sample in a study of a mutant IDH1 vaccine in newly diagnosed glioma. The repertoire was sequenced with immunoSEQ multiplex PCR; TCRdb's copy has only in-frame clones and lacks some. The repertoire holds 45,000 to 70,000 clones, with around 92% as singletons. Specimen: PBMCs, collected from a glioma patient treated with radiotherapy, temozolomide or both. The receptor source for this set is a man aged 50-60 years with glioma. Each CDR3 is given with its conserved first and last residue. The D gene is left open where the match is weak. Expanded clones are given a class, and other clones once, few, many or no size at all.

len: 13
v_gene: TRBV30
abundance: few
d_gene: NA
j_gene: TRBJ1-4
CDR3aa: CAWSRPITEKLFF
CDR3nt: TGTGCCTGGAGTCGACCTATAACGGAAAAACTGTTTTTT

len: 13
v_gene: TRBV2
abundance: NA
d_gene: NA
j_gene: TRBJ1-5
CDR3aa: CASSATRGTPQHF
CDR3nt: TGTGCCAGCAGTGCGACCAGGGGAACGCCCCAGCATTTT

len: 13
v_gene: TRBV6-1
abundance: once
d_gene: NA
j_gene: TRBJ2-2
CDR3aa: CATETSRTGELFF
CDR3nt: TGTGCCACAGAGACGAGTCGGACCGGGGAGCTGTTTTTT

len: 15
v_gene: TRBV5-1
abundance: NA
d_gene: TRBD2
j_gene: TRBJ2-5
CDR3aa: CASSLAAGGPQAQYF
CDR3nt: TGCGCCAGCAGCTTGGCCGCGGGGGGGCCACAGGCCCAGTACTTC

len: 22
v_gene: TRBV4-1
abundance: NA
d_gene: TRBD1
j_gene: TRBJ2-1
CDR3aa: CASSQAAPRDRKSFRSYNEQFF
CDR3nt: TGCGCCAGCAGCCAAGCTGCCCCCCGGGACAGGAAATCATTTCGCTCCTACAATGAGCAGTTCTTC

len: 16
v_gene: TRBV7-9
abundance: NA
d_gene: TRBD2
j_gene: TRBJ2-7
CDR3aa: CASSGSGGATAYEQYF
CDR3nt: TGTGCCAGCAGCGGGAGCGGGGGCGCTACGGCCTACGAGCAGTACTTC

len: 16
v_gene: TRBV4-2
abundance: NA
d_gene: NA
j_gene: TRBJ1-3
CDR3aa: CASSQGTGTVGNTIYF
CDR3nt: TGTGCCAGCAGCCAAGGGACCGGGACGGTGGGAAACACCATATATTTT

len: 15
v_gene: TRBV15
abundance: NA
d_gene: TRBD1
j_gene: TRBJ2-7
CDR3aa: CATSRRTGGGFEQYF
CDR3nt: TGTGCCACCAGCAGGAGGACAGGGGGCGGGTTCGAGCAGTACTTC

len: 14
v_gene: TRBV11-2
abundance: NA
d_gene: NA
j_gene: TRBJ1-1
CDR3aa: CASSLGAGNTEAFF
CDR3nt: TGTGCCAGCAGCCTAGGCGCCGGGAACACTGAAGCTTTCTTT

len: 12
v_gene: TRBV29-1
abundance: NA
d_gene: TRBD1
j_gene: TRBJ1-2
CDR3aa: CSVVEGATGYTF
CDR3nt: TGCAGCGTTGTTGAGGGGGCAACCGGCTACACCTTC

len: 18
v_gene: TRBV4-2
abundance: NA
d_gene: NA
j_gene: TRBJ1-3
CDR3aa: CASSQDRRTDHSGNTIYF
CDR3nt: TGTGCCAGCAGCCAAGATCGGCGCACAGACCACTCTGGAAACACCATATATTTT